These T cell receptor beta chains were read from a single sample in a study of STAT5B mutations in CD4+ large granular lymphocyte leukemia. Some clones are missing from TCRdb's copy, which holds only in-frame ones; the method was immunoSEQ multiplex PCR. The top ten hold around 13% of the sample, which has 15,000 to 25,000 clones, roughly 84% seen once. Material: CD4+ T cells from blood buffy coats. These receptors all come from a human donor in good health. Both conserved end residues are trimmed from each CDR3. A D gene is named only where the DNA matches it firmly. Clone size is stated in some rows and not others, as once, few, many or a class when expanded.

v_gene	d_gene	j_gene	abundance	CDR3aa
TRBV7-9	-	TRBJ1-2	-	ASSPTGGGNYGYT
TRBV2	-	TRBJ2-1	-	ASSESTPRGYNEQF
TRBV4-1	-	TRBJ1-1	-	ASGFRRMNTEAF
TRBV29-1	-	TRBJ1-5	-	SVEEDRYQPQH
TRBV30	-	TRBJ1-1	-	AFLRASSSEAF
TRBV7-8	-	TRBJ2-6	-	ASSHGDSGANVLT
TRBV6-4	TRBD1	TRBJ2-3	-	ASSLGGPDTQY
TRBV27	TRBD2	TRBJ2-3	-	ASRYSAFGLATDTQY
TRBV6-1	-	TRBJ2-1	once	ASSEAGERAYNEQF
TRBV5-8	-	TRBJ2-7	-	ASSWGRGSYEQY
TRBV28	TRBD2	TRBJ2-7	-	ASSLWVLAGGPGEQY
TRBV6-1	TRBD2	TRBJ2-7	-	ASSLYLAGDREQY
TRBV7-9	TRBD2	TRBJ2-3	-	ASSLSSGSRDTQY
TRBV5-6	-	TRBJ2-7	-	ASNGQGSYEQY
TRBV5-1	TRBD1	TRBJ2-2	few	ASSWTGEYTGELF
TRBV4-1	-	TRBJ2-5	-	ASSHGRGGQETQY
TRBV11-1	TRBD2	TRBJ2-3	once	ASSLRLAPGDTQY
TRBV2	-	TRBJ2-7	-	ASSKTGGIYEQY
TRBV27	-	TRBJ2-2	-	ASSYRQAGELF
TRBV27	-	TRBJ1-4	-	ASSLQLGVGQKLF
TRBV2	-	TRBJ1-2	-	ASSELEGFDT
TRBV6-1	-	TRBJ2-2	-	ASSERGNTGELF
TRBV2	-	TRBJ2-7	-	ASRDDKGEQY
TRBV5-6	-	TRBJ1-6	-	ASSIGFRGNNSPLH
TRBV27	-	TRBJ1-1	-	ASSPSRGNTEAF
TRBV7-2	-	TRBJ2-7	-	ASSLGLAYEQY
TRBV30	TRBD1	TRBJ2-1	-	AWSVQGANYNEQF
TRBV18	TRBD1	TRBJ2-2	-	ASSTRQGTGELF
TRBV2	-	TRBJ1-5	-	ASSDTDLLNQPQH
TRBV29-1	-	TRBJ2-1	-	SVEYAGAVEGEQF
TRBV5-4	TRBD1	TRBJ1-3	-	ASRRTGDNTGNTIY
TRBV6-5	-	TRBJ1-2	-	ASRMAGGYT
TRBV29-1	-	TRBJ1-2	-	SVPDVGLHYGYT
TRBV19	-	TRBJ2-6	few	ASSILGPGGGSGANVLT
TRBV7-9	TRBD1	TRBJ1-2	-	ASSLNTGTGNYGYT
TRBV10-2	TRBD1	TRBJ2-5	-	ASSEGDRAQETQY